This T cell receptor (beta chain) was observed in a study of Ad26.COV2.S vaccination and SARS-CoV-2 variants. Treatment defined: 19 received Ad26.COV2.S at low or high dose, single or two shots; about 5 received placebo; per-sample allocation not given. At day 63 after the first vaccine or placebo injection, samples were drawn. This clone was picked up one time. The CDR3 contains 16 residues. Germline lookup yields CDR1 GTSNPN and CDR2 SVGIG (reference sequence). Trimming cost V 0 bases and J 0 bases, with 12 bases left between them. This table comes from immunoSEQ multiplex PCR, and its TCRdb copy is limited to in-frame clones, with some not included. The table shows about 390,000 clones, with 92% occurring only once.

The clonotype comes from a person between 18 and 59 years old who received the Ad26.COV2.S COVID-19 vaccine or a placebo. The sample consisted of peripheral blood, taken in a trial of Ad26.COV2.S vaccine versus placebo. The rearrangement joins TRBV30 to TRBJ1-3; D ambiguous. The CDR3 nucleotides read TGTGCCTGGAGTGTATTGGCAGCCGTCTCTGGAAACACCATATATTTT. It specifies CAWSVLAAVSGNTIYF.